This is a list of T cell receptor beta chains from one sample in a study of T cell repertoires in cytomegalovirus infection. Each CDR3 protein is one row after TCRdb ran MiXCR on the reads. The sample lists hundreds of thousands of distinct CDR3 sequences, around 9.6% occurring once. The source material was PBMCs. These receptor sequences come from a human donor in good health (CMV status not recorded). Some clones in this sample may be carry-over from other donors' samples. The CDR3 runs from the conserved cysteine through the conserved F or W. D genes are given only for firm matches. The size of a clone is reported for some rows only, either as once, few or many, or as a class for expanded clones.

clone_size j_call d_call v_call cdr3_aa cdr3_nt
many TRBJ1-5 NA TRBV6-2/TRBV6-3 CAVRSGRSNQPQHF TGTGCCGTCCGATCAGGGAGAAGCAATCAGCCCCAGCATTTT
many TRBJ2-1 NA TRBV9 CASSVVGKEQFF TGTGCCAGCAGCGTAGTGGGGAAGGAGCAGTTCTTC
many TRBJ2-7 NA TRBV27 CASRKTATDEQYF TGTGCCAGCAGGAAGACAGCAACGGACGAGCAGTACTTC
many TRBJ2-5 NA TRBV7-9 CASSLAGAGETETQYF TGTGCCAGCAGCTTAGCGGGAGCAGGCGAAACGGAGACCCAGTACTTC
many TRBJ1-2 TRBD1 TRBV20-1 CSARPGQGIYYTF TGCAGTGCTCGACCGGGACAGGGTATATACTACACCTTC
many TRBJ2-5 TRBD2 TRBV7-8 CASGRGAETQYF TGTGCCAGTGGGCGGGGGGCTGAGACCCAGTACTTC
many TRBJ2-1 NA TRBV7-2 CASSLGPPPQTVF TGTGCCAGCAGCTTGGGTCCTCCTCCCCAGACGGTCTTC
many TRBJ2-4 TRBD2 TRBV27 CASSRGGIGNIQYF TGTGCCAGCAGTCGGGGGGGAATCGGGAACATTCAGTACTTC
NA TRBJ1-4 TRBD1 TRBV11-2 CASSLGLLDRAATNEKLFF TGTGCCAGCAGCTTAGGCCTCCTCGACAGGGCCGCAACTAATGAAAAACTGTTTTTT
NA TRBJ2-5 TRBD2 TRBV20-1 CSATLAGRQETQYF TGCAGTGCTACACTAGCGGGTAGACAAGAGACCCAGTACTTC
many TRBJ1-1 NA TRBV28 CASSLVRQNTEAFF TGTGCCAGCAGTTTGGTACGGCAGAACACTGAAGCTTTCTTT
many TRBJ1-1 NA TRBV7-8 CASSLLPSMNTEAFF TGTGCCAGCAGCTTACTTCCCTCCATGAACACTGAAGCTTTCTTT
many TRBJ2-5 TRBD2 TRBV29-1 CSVELSLAGPETQYF TGCAGCGTTGAACTCTCCTTAGCGGGGCCAGAGACCCAGTACTTC
many TRBJ1-1 NA TRBV6-2/TRBV6-3 CASSYGRVDTEAFF TGTGCCAGCAGTTACGGACGTGTGGACACTGAAGCTTTCTTT
many TRBJ1-1 NA TRBV9 CASSYRHEGGEAFF TGTGCCAGCAGCTATCGACATGAGGGTGGTGAAGCTTTCTTT
NA TRBJ1-2 NA TRBV4-3 CASSQVSGDGSYGYTF TGCGCCAGCAGCCAAGTTTCGGGGGATGGGAGCTATGGCTACACCTTC
few TRBJ2-5 NA TRBV5-6 CASSSGRWGETQYF TGTGCCAGCAGCTCCGGACGGTGGGGGGAGACCCAGTACTTC
many TRBJ2-4 NA TRBV28 CASSELAQVAKNIQYF TGTGCCAGCAGCGAACTTGCGCAGGTCGCCAAAAACATTCAGTACTTC